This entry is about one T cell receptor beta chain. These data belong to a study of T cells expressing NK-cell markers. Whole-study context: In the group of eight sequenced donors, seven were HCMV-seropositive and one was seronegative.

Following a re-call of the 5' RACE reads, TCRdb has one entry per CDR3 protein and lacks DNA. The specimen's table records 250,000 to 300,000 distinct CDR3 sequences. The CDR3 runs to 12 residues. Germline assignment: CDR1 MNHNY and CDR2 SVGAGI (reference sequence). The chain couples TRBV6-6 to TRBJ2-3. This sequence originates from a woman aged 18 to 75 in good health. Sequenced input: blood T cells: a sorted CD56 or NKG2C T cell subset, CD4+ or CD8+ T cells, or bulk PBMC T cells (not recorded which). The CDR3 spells CASTPRQDTQYF.